The 29 T cell receptor beta chains presented below share a single source sample, sequenced in a study of blood T cell repertoires in COVID-19. Assay: immunoSEQ multiplex PCR; the TCRdb copy retains only in-frame clones and omits some. The sample contains approximately 190,000 clones, roughly 87% of which appear only once. Sequencing used peripheral blood. All receptors derive from a woman aged 35 to 49 with acute or convalescent COVID-19.

CDR3 coding DNA: TGTGCCAGCAGCCCTCAGGGACTAGTCAACTACGAGCAGTACTTC. It translates to CASSPQGLVNYEQYF. The rearrangement joins TRBV7-2 to TRBJ2-7; TRBD2 aligns across 8 bases. Losses at the gene ends were 5 bases for V and 3 bases for J; bases not matched to a gene: 9. Per germline, CDR1 SGHTA and CDR2 FQGNSA. This CDR3 has 15 amino acids.

The chain joins TRBV5-1 to TRBJ1-1; 9 bases align to TRBD1. Germline assignment: CDR1 SGHRS and CDR2 YFSETQ. This CDR3 comprises 15 residues. Trimming cost V 0 bases and J 5 bases; bases outside gene matches: 5. CDR3: CASSLGGQGFTEAFF. CDR3 sequence (DNA): TGCGCCAGCAGCTTGGGGGGACAGGGATTTACTGAAGCTTTCTTT.

The CDR3 protein is CASTRGSGRNTDTQYF. CDR3 sequence (DNA): TGTGCCAGCACCCGGGGTAGCGGGAGGAACACAGATACGCAGTATTTT. The chain joins TRBV7-9 to TRBJ2-3; TRBD2 agrees at 10 bases. CDR1 and CDR2 (germline): SEHNR, FQNEAQ (reference sequence). The CDR3 consists of 16 residues. V trimming: 7 bases; J trimming: 2 bases; junction bases outside the gene matches: 9. Together with reference TRBV7-9 and TRBJ2-3, the CDR3 gives the full variable domain: DTGVSQNPRHKITKRGQNVTFRCDPISEHNRLYWYRQTLGQGPEFLTYFQNEAQLEKSRLLSDRFSAERPKGSFSTLEIQRTEQGDSAMYLCASTRGSGRNTDTQYFGPGTRLTVL.

The V and J genes are TRBV5-1 and TRBJ1-1, with D perhaps matching TRBD1 (6 bases). CDR1 and CDR2 (germline): SGHRS, YFSETQ. V lost 4 bases and J lost 4, with 17 bases in between. The CDR3 spans 15 residues. The CDR3 DNA follows: TGCGCCAGCAGCATGGGGGCCGGGGGTAGCACTGAAGCTTTCTTT. It codes for CASSMGAGGSTEAFF.

The V call is TRBV10-3, the J call TRBJ2-7, with a tentative D call TRBD2 (6 bases). Germline loops: CDR1 ENHRY, CDR2 SYGVKD. Trimming stripped 2 bases from V and 5 bases from J, with 13 bases between. The CDR3 length is 14 residues. DNA of the CDR3: TGTGCCATCAGTGAGGCCCTGGACTATGACGAGCAGTACTTC. Its translation: CAISEALDYDEQYF.

V gene TRBV6-1 combines with J gene TRBJ1-2, with a weak D call TRBD1 (6 bases). Between the trimmed V and J ends, which lost 3 bases and 2 bases, there was a span of 16 bases. CDR3 size: 16 residues. Germline V gene data show CDR1 as MNHNS and CDR2 as SASEGT. CDR3 protein: CASSEIGQGPNYGYTF. The DNA of the CDR3 is TGTGCCAGCAGTGAGATAGGGCAGGGGCCCAACTATGGCTACACCTTC.

The J gene is TRBJ1-6, the V gene TRBV7-6; possible D gene TRBD1, 6 bases. This CDR3 contains 14 residues. Trimming took 5 bases from V and 11 from J, leaving 16 bases between them. Germline V CDR1 and CDR2: SGHVS, FNYEAQ. The CDR3 reads CASSEQGQGAPLHF. The CDR3 DNA is TGTGCCAGCAGCGAACAGGGTCAGGGCGCACCCCTCCACTTT.

V gene TRBV27 combines with J gene TRBJ2-7; tentatively, D is TRBD2 (5 bases). The length of the CDR3 is 16 residues. Germline CDR1 and CDR2: MNHEY and SMNVEV (reference sequence). Trimming took 5 bases from V and 0 from J, leaving 17 bases between them. The CDR3 coding sequence is TGTGCCAGCAGTCGGAGTGGGAGCTTGAGCTCCTACGAGCAGTACTTC. This translates into CASSRSGSLSSYEQYF.

This rearrangement joins TRBV5-8 to TRBJ1-2, with 7 bases aligning to TRBD1. This CDR3 has 14 amino acids. Germline V gene sequence: CDR1 SGHTS, CDR2 YDEGEE. J was trimmed by 11 bases and V by 2 bases; bases with no gene match: 12. The CDR3 sequence: CASSLYVAGGGYTF. CDR3 DNA: TGTGCCAGCAGCTTATATGTGGCAGGGGGTGGATACACCTTC.

The rearrangement uses TRBV15 and TRBJ1-4; TRBD1 matches at 8 bases. V gave up 1 base and J gave up 8 bases; unmatched junction bases: 0. The CDR3 runs to 13 residues. Per the germline V gene, CDR1 is LNHNV and CDR2 is YYDKDF (reference sequence). CDR3 sequence reads: CATSRGTGEKLFF. Written as DNA, the CDR3 is TGTGCCACCAGCAGAGGGACAGGGGAAAAACTGTTTTTT.

The V and J genes are TRBV30 and TRBJ2-2; the D is unclear. The V gene lost 2 bases and the J gene lost 7 bases, with 5 bases spanning the gap. The CDR3 spans 11 residues. The germline V gene has CDR1 GTSNPN and CDR2 SVGIG (reference sequence). Here the CDR3 reads CAWSLFGELFF. The CDR3 DNA follows: TGTGCCTGGAGTTTATTCGGGGAGCTGTTTTTT.

J is TRBJ1-5 and V is TRBV12-3 or TRBV12-4, with D hard to call. The CDR3 runs 12 residues. V shed 4 bases and J shed 7 bases, with 8 bases lying between them. CDR3 sequence: CASSSRGQPQHF. Written as DNA, the CDR3 is TGTGCCAGCAGTTCCCGAGGGCAGCCCCAGCATTTT.

The rearrangement uses TRBV10-3 and TRBJ1-3, with a possible D match to TRBD1 (5 bases). This CDR3 has 13 residues. Germline loops: CDR1 ENHRY, CDR2 SYGVKD. V was trimmed by 4 bases and J by 6 bases, leaving 10 bases between them. DNA for the CDR3: TGTGCCATCAGTGTAAACAGGCTAAACACCATATATTTT. Its translation: CAISVNRLNTIYF.

V and J are TRBV5-6 and TRBJ1-2, with TRBD1 matching 8 bases. Germline lookup yields CDR1 SGHDT and CDR2 YYEEEE. The CDR3 consists of 15 residues. V shed 4 bases, J shed 4 bases, and the junction held 9 bases outside the gene matches. In DNA, the CDR3 is TGTGCCAGCAGCCAGACGACAGGGGTGGGCTATGGCTACACCTTC. Protein: CASSQTTGVGYGYTF. Looking up the rest from reference TRBV5-6 and TRBJ1-2 gives the full variable domain: DAGVTQSPTHLIKTRGQQVTLRCSPKSGHDTVSWYQQALGQGPQFIFQYYEEEERQRGNFPDRFSGHQFPNYSSELNVNALLLGDSALYLCASSQTTGVGYGYTFGSGTRLTVV.

The genes are TRBV4-1 and TRBJ1-3, with TRBD1 as a possible D gene (5 bases). The V end lost 2 bases, the J end lost 4 bases, and 15 bases lay between the germline ends. CDR1 is MGHRA, CDR2 YSYEKL, per germline. The CDR3 consists of 16 residues. CDR3 region: CASSQPGGAEGNTIYF. In nucleotides, the CDR3 is TGCGCCAGCAGCCAACCTGGAGGGGCAGAAGGAAACACCATATATTTT.

V usage is TRBV11-3 and J usage is TRBJ2-3, with D possibly being TRBD2 (6 bases). Germline V gene sequence: CDR1 SGHNT, CDR2 YENEEA. This CDR3 is 16 amino acids long. V was cut by 1 base and J by 2 bases, with 13 bases left in between. The CDR3 protein is CASSLGGTVITDTQYF. For the CDR3, the DNA is TGTGCCAGCAGCTTAGGCGGGACTGTCATCACAGATACGCAGTATTTT. Using reference TRBV11-3 and TRBJ2-3 for the parts outside the CDR3, the full variable domain is EAGVVQSPRYKIIEKKQPVAFWCNPISGHNTLYWYLQNLGQGPELLIRYENEEAVDDSQLPKDRFSAERLKGVDSTLKIQPAELGDSAVYLCASSLGGTVITDTQYFGPGTRLTVL.

The chain employs TRBV10-3 and TRBJ2-1; 12 bases map to TRBD2. The length of the CDR3 is 17 residues. The V gene end was trimmed by 4 bases and the J gene end by 5 bases; junction bases not matched to a gene: 9. Germline CDR1 and CDR2: ENHRY and SYGVKD. Here the CDR3 DNA reads TGTGCCATCAGTGTTTCTAGCGGGAGGGCCGTTAACAATGAGCAGTTCTTC. Translated: CAISVSSGRAVNNEQFF.

V and J are TRBV21-1 and TRBJ2-7; TRBD2 reflects the table's D call only, with no check against the DNA. TRBV21-1 is given as a pseudogene. There are 18 residues in the CDR3. The CDR3 loop reads CASSPSPPTGGRTYEQYF. Here the CDR3 DNA reads TGTGCCAGCAGTCCGTCTCCTCCCACGGGGGGCCGGACCTACGAGCAGTACTTC.

The V gene is TRBV6-1, the J gene TRBJ2-5; the D gene is possibly TRBD1 (6 bases). V lost 3 bases and J lost 0, with 14 bases in between. The germline V gene encodes CDR1 MNHNS and CDR2 SASEGT. The CDR3 length is 16 residues. The CDR3, as DNA: TGTGCCAGCAGTGAGGAAGGGGGACGGCACCAAGAGACCCAGTACTTC. This translates into CASSEEGGRHQETQYF.

V gene TRBV6-2 or TRBV6-3 combines with J gene TRBJ2-7; TRBD2 aligns across 7 bases. The length of the CDR3 is 14 residues. Germline CDR1 MNHEY, CDR2 SVGEGT. Trimming at V came to 2 bases and at J to 2 bases, leaving 3 bases not matched to a gene. The CDR3 DNA follows: TGTGCCAGCAGTTACCTGGCGGGAGCCTACGAGCAGTACTTC. It encodes CASSYLAGAYEQYF.

The rearrangement links TRBV5-8 to TRBJ2-5; D ambiguous. The CDR3 totals 14 residues. Looked up from germline, CDR1 is SGHTS and CDR2 is YDEGEE. V was pared by 1 base and J by 1 base, with 8 bases between. CDR3 region: CASSLTAIQETQYF. DNA of the CDR3: TGTGCCAGCAGCTTGACAGCTATCCAAGAGACCCAGTACTTC.

The chain has TRBV6-1 and TRBJ2-7, with a possible D match to TRBD2 (5 bases). The CDR3 runs 15 residues. Germline lookup yields CDR1 MNHNS and CDR2 SASEGT. With 0 bases removed from V and 2 bases from J, the gap between germline ends came to 11 bases. The CDR3 spells CASSEAGVYTYEQYF. The CDR3 coding sequence is TGTGCCAGCAGTGAAGCCGGGGTTTACACCTACGAGCAGTACTTC.

The V gene is TRBV5-1, the J gene TRBJ1-6; TRBD1 matches at 8 bases. V trimming: 9 bases; J trimming: 9 bases; junction bases outside the gene matches: 8. CDR1 is SGHRS, CDR2 YFSETQ, per germline. The CDR3 consists of 13 residues. In nucleotides, the CDR3 is TGCGCCACCGGACAGGGTCCGAGTTCACCCCTCCACTTT. Its protein is CATGQGPSSPLHF.

This chain connects TRBV2 to TRBJ2-5; TRBD2 matches at 8 bases. There are 16 residues in the CDR3. CDR1 and CDR2 (germline): SNHLY, FYNNEI. After removal of 3 bases from V and 0 bases from J, the junction contained 6 bases not matched to a gene. The CDR3 bases are TGTGCCAGCAGTGAGTTCCCGGGAGGGTACCAAGAGACCCAGTACTTC. Translated: CASSEFPGGYQETQYF.

The chain couples TRBV9 to TRBJ1-6; TRBD1 matches 7 bases. The CDR3 consists of 15 residues. Germline CDR1 is SGDLS and CDR2 is YYNGEE. V lost 4 bases to trimming and J lost 8 bases; unmatched junction nucleotides: 9. The chain's CDR3 is CASSPRQGWDSPLHF. The CDR3 DNA follows: TGTGCCAGCAGCCCAAGACAGGGTTGGGATTCACCCCTCCACTTT.

The chain joins TRBV11-2 to TRBJ2-7, with 11 bases identical to TRBD1. With 6 bases clipped from V and 6 bases from J, the junction kept 13 bases outside the gene matches. The V gene's germline CDR1 is SGHAT and CDR2 FQNNGV. There are 16 residues in the CDR3. DNA for the CDR3: TGTGCCAGCAGTTTTTTTTTGGCAGGGACAGGGGGCGAGCAGTACTTC. Its translation: CASSFFLAGTGGEQYF.

The chain uses TRBV7-6 and TRBJ2-5, with D possibly being TRBD2 (6 bases). With 5 bases removed from V and 7 bases from J, the gap between germline ends came to 17 bases. The germline gives CDR1 SGHVS, CDR2 FNYEAQ. The CDR3 runs to 14 residues. CDR3 nucleotides: TGTGCCAGCAGCGTCGGGAGCCAGAAGGGGACCCAGTACTTC. It yields the protein CASSVGSQKGTQYF.

The chain carries TRBV11-2 and TRBJ2-7; D might be TRBD1 (6 bases). V was trimmed by 3 bases and J by 2 bases, leaving 14 bases between them. The CDR3 is 15 amino acids. CDR1 is SGHAT, CDR2 FQNNGV, per germline. CDR3: CASSFEGTGPYEQYF. In DNA, the CDR3 is TGTGCCAGCAGCTTCGAAGGAACAGGGCCCTACGAGCAGTACTTC.

The chain is built from TRBV19 and TRBJ1-1; tentative D call: TRBD1 (6 bases). CDR1 LNHDA and CDR2 SQIVND come from the germline V gene (reference sequence). The length of the CDR3 is 15 residues. Between the trimmed V and J ends, which lost 5 bases and 3 bases, there was a span of 16 bases. The CDR3 DNA reads TGTGCCAGTAGTCTTTCGCCTGGGGGCCACACTGAAGCTTTCTTT. Protein: CASSLSPGGHTEAFF.